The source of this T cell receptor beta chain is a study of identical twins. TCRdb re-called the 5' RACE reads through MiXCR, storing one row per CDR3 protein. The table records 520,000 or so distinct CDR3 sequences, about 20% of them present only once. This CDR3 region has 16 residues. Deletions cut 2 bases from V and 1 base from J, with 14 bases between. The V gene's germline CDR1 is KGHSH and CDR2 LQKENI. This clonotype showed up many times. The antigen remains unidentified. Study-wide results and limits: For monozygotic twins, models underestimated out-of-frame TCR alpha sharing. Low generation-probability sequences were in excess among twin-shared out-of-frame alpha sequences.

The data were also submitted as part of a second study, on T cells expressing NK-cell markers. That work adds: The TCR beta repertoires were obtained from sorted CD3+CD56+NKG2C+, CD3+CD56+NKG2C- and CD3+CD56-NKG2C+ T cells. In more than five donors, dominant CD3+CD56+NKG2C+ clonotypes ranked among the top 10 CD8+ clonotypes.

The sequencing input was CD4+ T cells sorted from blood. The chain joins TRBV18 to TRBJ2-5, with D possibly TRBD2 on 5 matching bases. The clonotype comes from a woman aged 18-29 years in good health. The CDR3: CASSPVWRAIQETQYF. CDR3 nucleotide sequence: TGTGCCAGCTCACCAGTGTGGCGGGCGATCCAAGAGACCCAGTACTTC.